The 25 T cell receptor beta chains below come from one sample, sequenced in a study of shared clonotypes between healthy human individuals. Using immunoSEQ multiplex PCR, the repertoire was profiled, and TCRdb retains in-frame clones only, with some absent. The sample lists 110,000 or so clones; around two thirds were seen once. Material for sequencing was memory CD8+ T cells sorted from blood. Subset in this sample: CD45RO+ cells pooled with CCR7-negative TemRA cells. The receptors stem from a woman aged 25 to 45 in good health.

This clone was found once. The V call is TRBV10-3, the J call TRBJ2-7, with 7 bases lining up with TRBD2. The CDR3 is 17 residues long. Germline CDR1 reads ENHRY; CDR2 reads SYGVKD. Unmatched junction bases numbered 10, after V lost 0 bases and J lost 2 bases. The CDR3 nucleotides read TGTGCCATCAGTGAGTCCCGGACTAGAGGGACTCCCTACGAGCAGTACTTC. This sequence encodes CAISESRTRGTPYEQYF.

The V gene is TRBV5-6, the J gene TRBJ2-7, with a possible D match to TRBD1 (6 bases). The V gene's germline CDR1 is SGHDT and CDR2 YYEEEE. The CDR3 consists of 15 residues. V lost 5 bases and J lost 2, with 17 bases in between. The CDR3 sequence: CASSQAGDRTYEQYF. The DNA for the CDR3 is TGTGCCAGCAGTCAAGCCGGTGACAGGACCTACGAGCAGTACTTC.

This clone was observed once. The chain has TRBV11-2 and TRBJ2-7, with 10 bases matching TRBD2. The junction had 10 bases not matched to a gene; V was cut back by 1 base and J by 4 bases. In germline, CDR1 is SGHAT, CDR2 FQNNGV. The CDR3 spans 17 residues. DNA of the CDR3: TGTGCCAGCAGCTTAGTTGCTAGCGGGAGTCATAGTTACGAGCAGTACTTC. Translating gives CASSLVASGSHSYEQYF. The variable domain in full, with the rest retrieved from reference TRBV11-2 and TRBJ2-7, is EAGVAQSPRYKIIEKRQSVAFWCNPISGHATLYWYQQILGQGPKLLIQFQNNGVVDDSQLPKDRFSAERLKGVDSTLKIQPAKLEDSAVYLCASSLVASGSHSYEQYFGPGTRLTVT.

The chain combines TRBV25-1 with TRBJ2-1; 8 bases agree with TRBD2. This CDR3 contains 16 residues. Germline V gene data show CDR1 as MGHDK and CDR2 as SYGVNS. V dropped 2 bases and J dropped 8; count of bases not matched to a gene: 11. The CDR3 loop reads CASSEGSREGIYEQFF. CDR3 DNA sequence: TGTGCCAGCAGTGAAGGTTCCCGGGAGGGCATCTATGAGCAGTTCTTC.

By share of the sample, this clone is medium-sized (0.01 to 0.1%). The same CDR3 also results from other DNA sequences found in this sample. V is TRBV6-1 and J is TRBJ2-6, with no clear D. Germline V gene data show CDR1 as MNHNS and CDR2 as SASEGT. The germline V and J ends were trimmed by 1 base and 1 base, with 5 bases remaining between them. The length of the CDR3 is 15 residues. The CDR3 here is CASSEGQSGANVLTF. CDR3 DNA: TGTGCCAGCAGTGAAGGACAATCTGGGGCCAACGTCCTGACTTTC.

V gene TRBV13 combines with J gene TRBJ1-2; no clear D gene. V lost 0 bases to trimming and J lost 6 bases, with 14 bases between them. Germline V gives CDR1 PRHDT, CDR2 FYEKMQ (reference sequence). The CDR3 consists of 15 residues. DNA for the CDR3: TGTGCCAGCAGCTTAGGGAGAGGACGAAGAGATGGCTACACCTTC. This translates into CASSLGRGRRDGYTF. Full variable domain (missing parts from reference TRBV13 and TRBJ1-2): AAGVIQSPRHLIKEKRETATLKCYPIPRHDTVYWYQQGPGQDPQFLISFYEKMQSDKGSIPDRFSAQQFSDYHSELNMSSLELGDSALYFCASSLGRGRRDGYTFGSGTRLTVV.

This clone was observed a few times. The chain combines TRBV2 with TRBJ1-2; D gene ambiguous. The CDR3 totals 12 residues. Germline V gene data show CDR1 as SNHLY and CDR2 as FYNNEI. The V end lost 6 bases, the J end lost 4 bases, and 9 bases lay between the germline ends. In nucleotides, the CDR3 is TGTGCCAGCAGATGGGAGGGCTATGGCTACACCTTC. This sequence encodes CASRWEGYGYTF.

The CDR3 region is CASRGQPSSYEQYF. In nucleotides, the CDR3 is TGTGCCAGCAGGGGACAGCCCAGCTCCTACGAGCAGTACTTC. This chain uses TRBV28 with TRBJ2-7; 7 bases match TRBD1. Trimming took 6 bases from V and 0 from J; bases not matched to a gene: 5. Germline loops: CDR1 MDHEN, CDR2 SYDVKM. The CDR3 sequence is 14 residues long. Supplemented by reference TRBV28 and TRBJ2-7, the full variable domain reads DVKVTQSSRYLVKRTGEKVFLECVQDMDHENMFWYRQDPGLGLRLIYFSYDVKMKEKGDIPEGYSVSREKKERFSLILESASTNQTSMYLCASRGQPSSYEQYFGPGTRLTVT.

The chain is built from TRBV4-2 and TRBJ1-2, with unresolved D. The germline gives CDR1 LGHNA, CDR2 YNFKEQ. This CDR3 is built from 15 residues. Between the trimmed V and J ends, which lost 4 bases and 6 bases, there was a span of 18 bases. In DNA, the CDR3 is TGTGCCAGCAGCCCCTTGACTGCCGAAGCGAATGGCTACACCTTC. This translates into CASSPLTAEANGYTF.

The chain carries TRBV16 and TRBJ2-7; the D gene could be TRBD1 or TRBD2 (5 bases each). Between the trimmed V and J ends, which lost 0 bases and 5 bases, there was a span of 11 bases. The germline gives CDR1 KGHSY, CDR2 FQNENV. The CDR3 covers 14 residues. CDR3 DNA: TGTGCCAGCAGCCAATCGGGGACGCCGGACGAGCAGTACTTC. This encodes CASSQSGTPDEQYF.

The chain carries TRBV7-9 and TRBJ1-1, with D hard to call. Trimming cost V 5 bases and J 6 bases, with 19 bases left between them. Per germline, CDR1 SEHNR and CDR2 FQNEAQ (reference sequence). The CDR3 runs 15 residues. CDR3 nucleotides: TGTGCCAGCAGCCGACGCCAGGCGTTCCCATCTGAAGCTTTCTTT. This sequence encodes CASSRRQAFPSEAFF.

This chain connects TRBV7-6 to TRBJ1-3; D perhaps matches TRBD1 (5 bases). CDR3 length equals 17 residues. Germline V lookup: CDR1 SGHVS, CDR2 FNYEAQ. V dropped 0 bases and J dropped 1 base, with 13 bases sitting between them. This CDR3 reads CASSLAHSDSSGNTIYF. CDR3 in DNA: TGTGCCAGCAGCTTAGCCCACTCCGACAGTTCTGGAAACACCATATATTTT.

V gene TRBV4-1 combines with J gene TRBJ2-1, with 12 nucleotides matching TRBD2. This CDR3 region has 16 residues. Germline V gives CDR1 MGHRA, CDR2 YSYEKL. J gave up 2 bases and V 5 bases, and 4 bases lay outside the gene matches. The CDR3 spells CASSDPSGRAYNEQFF. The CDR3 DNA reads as TGCGCCAGCAGCGACCCTAGCGGGAGGGCCTACAATGAGCAGTTCTTC.

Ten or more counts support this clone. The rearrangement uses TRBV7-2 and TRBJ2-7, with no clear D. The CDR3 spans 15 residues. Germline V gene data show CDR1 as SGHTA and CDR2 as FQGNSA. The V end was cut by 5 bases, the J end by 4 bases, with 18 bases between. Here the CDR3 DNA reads TGTGCCAGCAGCCCCGGTTTTTCCCGCCATTACGAGCAGTACTTC. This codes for CASSPGFSRHYEQYF.

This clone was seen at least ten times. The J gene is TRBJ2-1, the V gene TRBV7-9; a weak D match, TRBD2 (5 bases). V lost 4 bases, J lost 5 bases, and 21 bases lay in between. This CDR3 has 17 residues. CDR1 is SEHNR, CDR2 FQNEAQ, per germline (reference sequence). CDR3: CASSSTLLGSGNNEQFF. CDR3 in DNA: TGTGCCAGCAGCTCTACCCTCCTTGGGAGTGGGAACAATGAGCAGTTCTTC. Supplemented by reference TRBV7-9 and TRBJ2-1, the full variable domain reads DTGVSQNPRHKITKRGQNVTFRCDPISEHNRLYWYRQTLGQGPEFLTYFQNEAQLEKSRLLSDRFSAERPKGSFSTLEIQRTEQGDSAMYLCASSSTLLGSGNNEQFFGPGTRLTVL.

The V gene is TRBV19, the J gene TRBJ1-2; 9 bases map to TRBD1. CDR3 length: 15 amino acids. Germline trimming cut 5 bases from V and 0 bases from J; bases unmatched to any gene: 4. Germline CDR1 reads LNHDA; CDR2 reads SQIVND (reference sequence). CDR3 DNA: TGTGCCAGTAGTCCGACAGGGGGTTCTAACTATGGCTACACCTTC. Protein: CASSPTGGSNYGYTF.

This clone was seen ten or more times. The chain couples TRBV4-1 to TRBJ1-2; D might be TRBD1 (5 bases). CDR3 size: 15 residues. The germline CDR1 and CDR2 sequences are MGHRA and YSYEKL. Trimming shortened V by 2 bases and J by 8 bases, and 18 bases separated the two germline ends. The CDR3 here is CASSQPPTVNGGYTF. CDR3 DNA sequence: TGCGCCAGCAGCCAACCCCCGACAGTTAATGGGGGCTACACCTTC.

The CDR3 is CAQELNTEAFF. The CDR3 DNA is TGTGCCCAAGAGCTGAACACTGAAGCTTTCTTT. The chain carries TRBV30 and TRBJ1-1; D is uncertain. CDR3 length equals 11 residues. Trimming shortened V by 8 bases and J by 0 bases, and 7 bases separated the two germline ends. Germline-derived CDR1 and CDR2 are GTSNPN and SVGIG (reference sequence).

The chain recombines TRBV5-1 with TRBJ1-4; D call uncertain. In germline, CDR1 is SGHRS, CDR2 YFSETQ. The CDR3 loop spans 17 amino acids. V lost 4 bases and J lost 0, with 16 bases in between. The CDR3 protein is CASSHLRESSTNEKLFF. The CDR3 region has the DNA TGCGCCAGCAGCCACCTACGGGAGTCTTCAACTAATGAAAAACTGTTTTTT.

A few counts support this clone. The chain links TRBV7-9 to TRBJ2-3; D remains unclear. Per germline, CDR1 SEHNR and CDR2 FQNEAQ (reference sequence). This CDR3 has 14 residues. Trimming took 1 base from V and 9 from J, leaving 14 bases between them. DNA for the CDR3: TGTGCCAGCAGCTTAGAAGGGCCAACGAGGACGCAGTATTTT. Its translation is CASSLEGPTRTQYF.

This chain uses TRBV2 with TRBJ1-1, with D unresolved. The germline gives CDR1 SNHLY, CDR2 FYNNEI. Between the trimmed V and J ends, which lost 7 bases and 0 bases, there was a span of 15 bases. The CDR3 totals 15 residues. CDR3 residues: CASTSDRYLNTEAFF. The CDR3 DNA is TGTGCCAGCACATCGGACCGCTATTTGAACACTGAAGCTTTCTTT.

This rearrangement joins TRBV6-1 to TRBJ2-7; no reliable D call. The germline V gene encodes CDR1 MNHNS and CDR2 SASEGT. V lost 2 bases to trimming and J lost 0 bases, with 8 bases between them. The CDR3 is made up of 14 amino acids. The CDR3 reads CASSELVNSYEQYF. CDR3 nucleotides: TGTGCCAGCAGTGAACTTGTCAACTCCTACGAGCAGTACTTC.

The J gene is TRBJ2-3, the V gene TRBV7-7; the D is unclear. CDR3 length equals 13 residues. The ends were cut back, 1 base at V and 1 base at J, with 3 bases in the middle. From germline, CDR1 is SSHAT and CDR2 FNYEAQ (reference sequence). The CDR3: CASSLGGTDTQYF. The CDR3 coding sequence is TGTGCCAGCAGCTTAGGTGGCACAGATACGCAGTATTTT.

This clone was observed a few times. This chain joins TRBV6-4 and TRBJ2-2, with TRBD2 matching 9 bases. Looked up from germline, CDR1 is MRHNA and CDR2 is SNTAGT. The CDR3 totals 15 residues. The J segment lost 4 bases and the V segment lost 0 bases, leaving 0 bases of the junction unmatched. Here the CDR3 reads CASSDSSGSTGELFF. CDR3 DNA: TGTGCCAGCAGTGACTCTAGCGGGAGCACCGGGGAGCTGTTTTTT.

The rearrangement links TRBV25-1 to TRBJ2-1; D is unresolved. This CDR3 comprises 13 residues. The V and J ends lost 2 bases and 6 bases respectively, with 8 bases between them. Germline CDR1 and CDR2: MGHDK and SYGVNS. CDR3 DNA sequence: TGTGCCAGCAGTGAAACCGGTGCCAATGAGCAGTTCTTC. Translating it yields CASSETGANEQFF.